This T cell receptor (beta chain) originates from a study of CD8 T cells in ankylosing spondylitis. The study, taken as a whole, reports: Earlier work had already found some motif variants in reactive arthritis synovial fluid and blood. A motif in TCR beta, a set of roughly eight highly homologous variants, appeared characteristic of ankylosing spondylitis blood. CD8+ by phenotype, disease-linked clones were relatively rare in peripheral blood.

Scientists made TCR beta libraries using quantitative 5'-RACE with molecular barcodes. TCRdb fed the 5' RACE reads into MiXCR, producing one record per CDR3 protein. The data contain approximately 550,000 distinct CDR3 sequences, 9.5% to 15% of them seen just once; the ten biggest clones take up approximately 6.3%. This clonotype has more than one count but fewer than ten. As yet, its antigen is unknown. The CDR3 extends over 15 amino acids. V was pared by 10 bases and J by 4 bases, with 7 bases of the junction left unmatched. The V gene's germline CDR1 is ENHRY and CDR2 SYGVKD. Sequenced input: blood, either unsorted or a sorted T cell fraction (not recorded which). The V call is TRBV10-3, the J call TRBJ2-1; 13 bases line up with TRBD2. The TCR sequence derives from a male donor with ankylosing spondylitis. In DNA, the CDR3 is TGTGCCACCAAACTAGCGGGAGGGACTTACAATGAGCAGTTCTTC. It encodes CATKLAGGTYNEQFF.